What follows are 12 T cell receptor beta chains derived from one specimen sequenced in a study of cytomegalovirus exposure and HLA in healthy donors. Both 60 Vbeta primers and 13 Jbeta primers went into the PCR. Clones were read by immunoSEQ multiplex PCR, and TCRdb kept only the in-frame ones, dropping some. The sample lists around 110,000 clones, around 76% occurring once. Sequencing used PBMCs. These receptors originate from a woman aged 50 to 65 in good health and CMV-seropositive.

In this sample, this clone turned up a few times. The DNA for the CDR3 is TGTGCCAGCAGTGTACAGGGGGCAAATGGCTACACCTTC. Translation gives CASSVQGANGYTF. The rearrangement uses TRBV6-1 and TRBJ1-2; TRBD1 matches 9 bases. Germline values: CDR1 MNHNS, CDR2 SASEGT. V lost 4 bases, J lost 6 bases, and 3 bases stayed unmatched. The CDR3 covers 13 residues.

This clone has only a few counts. Distinct nucleotide sequences in the sample also encode this CDR3. The chain joins TRBV5-5 to TRBJ2-5; the D is unclear. V lost 0 bases and J 2 bases, leaving 14 bases between the germline ends. CDR1 and CDR2 (germline): SGHKS, YYEKEE (reference sequence). The CDR3 is 16 amino acids. CDR3 protein: CASSLAGATLQETQYF. The CDR3 DNA is TGTGCCAGCAGCTTGGCCGGAGCAACTCTTCAAGAGACCCAGTACTTC.

The gene calls are TRBV28 and TRBJ1-1; D is uncertain. Trimming removed 1 base at V and 1 base at J, with 10 bases between. The CDR3 covers 15 residues. Germline loops: CDR1 MDHEN, CDR2 SYDVKM. Here the CDR3 reads CASSLSSNSNTEAFF. CDR3 DNA: TGTGCCAGCAGTTTATCGAGTAACTCGAACACTGAAGCTTTCTTT.

In this sample, this clone turned up a few times. This chain uses TRBV12-1 with TRBJ2-3; the DNA was not compared with TRBD2, the D call given in the table. TRBV12-1 is noted as a pseudogene. The CDR3 is 16 amino acids. CDR3 coding DNA: TGTGCCAGCAGCTTTGGTCTAGCGGGGGGGACAGATACGCAGTATTTT. It encodes CASSFGLAGGTDTQYF.

The V gene is TRBV6-1, the J gene TRBJ2-6; a possible D gene is TRBD2 (6 bases). The CDR3 loop spans 14 amino acids. V was pared by 10 bases and J by 8 bases, with 18 bases between. Germline loops: CDR1 MNHNS, CDR2 SASEGT. CDR3 protein: CATGGVRDSNVLTF. DNA of the CDR3: TGTGCCACCGGTGGGGTACGGGACTCCAACGTCCTGACTTTC.

This clone was observed a single time. This sequence joins TRBV5-1 and TRBJ1-1, with TRBD1 as a possible D gene (5 bases). The CDR3 runs 13 residues. The V end lost 0 bases, the J end lost 5 bases, and 8 bases lay between the germline ends. Germline V gene data show CDR1 as SGHRS and CDR2 as YFSETQ. CDR3 sequence: CASSLEGNTEAFF. The CDR3 DNA sequence: TGCGCCAGCAGCTTGGAGGGGAATACTGAAGCTTTCTTT.

The rearrangement uses TRBV5-5 and TRBJ1-5; TRBD1 matches 7 bases. The junction had 3 bases not matched to a gene; V was cut back by 0 bases and J by 9 bases. Germline loops: CDR1 SGHKS, CDR2 YYEKEE (reference sequence). The CDR3 covers 13 residues. Here the CDR3 reads CASSLEQGSPQHF. DNA of the CDR3: TGTGCCAGCAGCTTGGAACAGGGGTCGCCCCAGCATTTT. The variable domain in full, completed from reference TRBV5-5 and TRBJ1-5, reads DAGVTQSPTHLIKTRGQQVTLRCSPISGHKSVSWYQQVLGQGPQFIFQYYEKEERGRGNFPDRFSARQFPNYSSELNVNALLLGDSALYLCASSLEQGSPQHFGDGTRLSIL.

This clone has just a few counts. The junction and the germline gene differ at one end; a read error may be behind it. Other nucleotide sequences in the sample specify the same CDR3. The J gene is TRBJ2-2, the V gene TRBV6-1; maybe TRBD2 (6 bases). This CDR3 has 15 amino acids. Looked up from germline, CDR1 is MNHNS and CDR2 is SASEGT. The CDR3 nucleotides read TGTGCTAGCAGCCGGAGGGCGGACCACACCGGGGAGCTGTTTTTT. Translation: CASSRRADHTGELFF.

This clone was observed a handful of times. V usage is TRBV10-3 and J usage is TRBJ2-3, with 7 nucleotides matching TRBD2. This CDR3 region has 17 residues. The V segment lost 6 bases and the J segment 0 bases; nucleotides outside the gene matches: 12. Germline V gene sequence: CDR1 ENHRY, CDR2 SYGVKD. CDR3 sequence: CAISQRGSGRSTDTQYF. CDR3 nucleotide sequence: TGTGCCATCAGCCAGAGGGGTAGCGGGCGTAGCACAGATACGCAGTATTTT.

The chain carries TRBV2 and TRBJ1-5; D is uncertain. V gave up 8 bases and J gave up 5 bases, with 13 bases separating them. This CDR3 has 13 amino acids. Per the germline V gene, CDR1 is SNHLY and CDR2 is FYNNEI. In nucleotides, the CDR3 is TGTGCCAGCGGTACCGCGTTATATCAGCCCCAGCATTTT. As protein: CASGTALYQPQHF.

The chain links TRBV29-1 to TRBJ1-5; 8 bases are a match to TRBD1. The CDR3 is made up of 13 amino acids. From germline, CDR1 is SQVTM and CDR2 ANQGSEA. Losses at the gene ends were 4 bases for V and 6 bases for J; bases not matched to a gene: 5. The CDR3 region is CSVGTGLAQPQHF. The DNA of the CDR3 is TGCAGCGTTGGGACAGGGCTCGCTCAGCCCCAGCATTTT.

The chain couples TRBV30 to TRBJ1-5; no firm D call. The CDR3 extends over 15 amino acids. V lost 0 bases and J 1 base, leaving 10 bases between the germline ends. From germline, CDR1 is GTSNPN and CDR2 SVGIG (reference sequence). The CDR3 DNA reads TGTGCCTGGAGTGTACACAGTGGGAGCAATCAGCCCCAGCATTTT. It yields the protein CAWSVHSGSNQPQHF.